This TCR beta chain was observed in a study of T cell changes during pregnancy in multiple sclerosis. The CDR3 is 17 amino acids. Trimming took 1 base from V and 5 from J; bases not matched to a gene: 7. CDR1 and CDR2 (germline): SGHNT, YYREEE (reference sequence). TCRdb's table, derived via immunoSEQ multiplex PCR, lists solely in-frame clones and lacks some. This sample has over 90,000 clones; over 75% occur once, and the top ten carry about 0.75%. Sequenced material: peripheral blood, taken in the second trimester of pregnancy. The origin of this receptor is a female donor in good health, enrolled as a control in a pregnancy study. This chain joins TRBV5-4 and TRBJ2-1; TRBD2 aligns across 12 bases. This chain's CDR3 is CASSLRRLAGENNEQFF. The CDR3, as DNA: TGTGCCAGCAGCTTGAGAAGACTAGCGGGAGAAAACAATGAGCAGTTCTTC.